Listed below are T cell receptor beta chains from one sample, sequenced in a study of PD-L1 blockade in urothelial cancer. Profiling relied on immunoSEQ multiplex PCR, and the TCRdb table lists in-frame clones only, not all of them. This sample has about 93,000 clones, with around 90% found just once. The material sequenced was PBMCs, taken around atezolizumab (anti-PD-L1) treatment. These TCRs come from a man aged 55 to 70 with urothelial cancer. CDR3s include the opening cysteine and the closing phenylalanine or tryptophan. D genes are given only for firm matches.

CDR3 DNA,CDR3 protein,V gene,J gene,D gene
TGTGCCAGCAGCAATCCCGGGGGGGGCTACTATGGCTACACCTTC,CASSNPGGGYYGYTF,TRBV11-2,TRBJ1-2,.
TGCGCCAGCAGGAGCGGGGGCTCCTACAATGAGCAGTTCTTC,CASRSGGSYNEQFF,TRBV23-1,TRBJ2-1,TRBD2
TGTGCCAGTAGCCCCACAGGGATCACGACTGAAGCTTTCTTT,CASSPTGITTEAFF,TRBV19,TRBJ1-1,.
TGTGCCAGCAGGGCAGGGCCGACTAATGAAAAACTGTTTTTT,CASRAGPTNEKLFF,TRBV2,TRBJ1-4,.
TGCGCCAGCAGCATCGACATACGAAACACTGAAGCTTTCTTT,CASSIDIRNTEAFF,TRBV5-1,TRBJ1-1,.
TGTGCCAGCAGTTTCTTCGGGACAGGGGGCCACTATGGCTACACCTTC,CASSFFGTGGHYGYTF,TRBV28,TRBJ1-2,TRBD1
TGTGCCATCACCCGGGACAGAACAACCGGGGAGCTGTTTTTT,CAITRDRTTGELFF,TRBV10-3,TRBJ2-2,TRBD1
TGTGCCAGCTCCGGAGCGGGGATAACCTACAATGAGCAGTTCTTC,CASSGAGITYNEQFF,TRBV18,TRBJ2-1,TRBD2
TGTGCCAGCAGCGAATTACCGGGACTAGCGGGAGGGCCGCCGCAGTTCTTC,CASSELPGLAGGPPQFF,TRBV7-2,TRBJ2-1,TRBD2
TGTGCCTGGAGTGTGGCGGACGAGCAGTACTTC,CAWSVADEQYF,TRBV30,TRBJ2-7,.
TGTGCCAGCAGCCTTCGGACTAGCGGGAGAAAAGTAAACAATGAGCAGTTCTTC,CASSLRTSGRKVNNEQFF,TRBV7-9,TRBJ2-1,TRBD2
TGCGCCAGCAGTGAATTCGGCGGGAGCTCCTACAATGAGCAGTTCTTC,CASSEFGGSSYNEQFF,TRBV10-2,TRBJ2-1,TRBD2
TGTGCCAGTAGTATTGGGGGACAGAGCTATGGCTACACCTTC,CASSIGGQSYGYTF,TRBV19,TRBJ1-2,TRBD1
TGTGCCAGCAGCTTAGATGGGGCGAACACTGAAGCTTTCTTT,CASSLDGANTEAFF,TRBV11-3,TRBJ1-1,.
TGTGCCAGTAGTCTTCCCGGGACAGGGGGCGTCATTCAGTACTTC,CASSLPGTGGVIQYF,TRBV19,TRBJ2-4,TRBD1
TGTGCCAGCAGCACACTGACAGGCTCCTACGAGCAGTACTTC,CASSTLTGSYEQYF,TRBV5-6,TRBJ2-7,.